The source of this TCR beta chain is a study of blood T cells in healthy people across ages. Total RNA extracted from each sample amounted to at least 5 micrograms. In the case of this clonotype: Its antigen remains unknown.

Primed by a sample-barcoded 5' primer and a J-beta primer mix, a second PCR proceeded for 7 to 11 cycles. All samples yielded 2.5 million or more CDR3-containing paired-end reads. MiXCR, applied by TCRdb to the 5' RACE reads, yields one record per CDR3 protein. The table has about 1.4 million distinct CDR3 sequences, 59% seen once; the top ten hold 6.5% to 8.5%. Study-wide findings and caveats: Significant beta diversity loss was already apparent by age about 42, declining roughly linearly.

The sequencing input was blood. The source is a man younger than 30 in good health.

The CDR3 DNA follows: TGTGCCAGTAGTATAATGGTGGACAAAAACATTCAGTACTTC. Translated: CASSIMVDKNIQYF. The chain employs TRBV19 and TRBJ2-4; no clear D. There are 14 residues in the CDR3. Per germline, CDR1 LNHDA and CDR2 SQIVND (reference sequence). Deletions cut 2 bases from V and 3 bases from J, with 8 bases between.